This paragraph reports one T cell receptor beta chain. V was cut by 5 bases and J by 2 bases, with 7 bases left in between. CDR1 and CDR2 (germline): SQVTM, ANQGSEA. The CDR3 spans 12 residues. The data are from a study of blood T cell repertoires in COVID-19. Study details: COVID-19 samples collected from the United States, Italy and Spain covered acute and convalescent phases.

How the authors handled the data: Amplified reference gene primers provided the basis for estimating nucleated cell counts. Profiled with immunoSEQ multiplex PCR; TCRdb holds only in-frame clones, not every one. The V and J calls and clone size come from that table; D and trimming were worked out from the DNA. The repertoire has around 200,000 clones, roughly 80% of them found once; the top ten carry approximately 6.5%. V is TRBV29-1 and J is TRBJ1-5; D perhaps matches TRBD1 (5 bases). The material sequenced was peripheral blood. The clonotype comes from a woman aged 35 to 49 with acute or convalescent COVID-19. CDR3 amino acids: CSVLQGNQPQHF. As DNA, the CDR3 is TGCAGCGTTTTACAGGGCAATCAGCCCCAGCATTTT.